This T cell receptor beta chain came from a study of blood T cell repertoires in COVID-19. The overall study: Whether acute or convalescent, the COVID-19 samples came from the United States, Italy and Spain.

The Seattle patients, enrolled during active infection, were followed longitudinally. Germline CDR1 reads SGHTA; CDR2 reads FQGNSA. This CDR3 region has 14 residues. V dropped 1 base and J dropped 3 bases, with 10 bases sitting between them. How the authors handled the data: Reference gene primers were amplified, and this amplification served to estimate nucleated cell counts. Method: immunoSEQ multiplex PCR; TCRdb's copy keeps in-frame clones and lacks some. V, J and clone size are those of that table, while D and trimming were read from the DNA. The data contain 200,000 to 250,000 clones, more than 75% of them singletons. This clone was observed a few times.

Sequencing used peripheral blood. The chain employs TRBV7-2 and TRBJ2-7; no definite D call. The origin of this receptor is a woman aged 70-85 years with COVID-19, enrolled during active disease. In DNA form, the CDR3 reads TGTGCCAGCAGCTTAGGGCGGCTCTTCTACGAGCAGTACTTC. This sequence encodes CASSLGRLFYEQYF.